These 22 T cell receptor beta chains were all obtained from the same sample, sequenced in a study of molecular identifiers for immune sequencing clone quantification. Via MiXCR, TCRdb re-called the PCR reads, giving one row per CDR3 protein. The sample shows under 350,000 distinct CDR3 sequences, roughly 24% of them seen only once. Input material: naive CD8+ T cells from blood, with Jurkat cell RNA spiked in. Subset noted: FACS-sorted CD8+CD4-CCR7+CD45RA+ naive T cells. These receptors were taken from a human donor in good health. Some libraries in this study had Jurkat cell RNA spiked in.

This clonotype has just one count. The CDR3: CASSLEAQGVSSYEQYF. DNA for the CDR3: TGTGCCAGCAGTTTAGAGGCCCAGGGGGTCAGCTCCTACGAGCAGTACTTC. This chain connects TRBV28 to TRBJ2-7; 7 nucleotides line up with TRBD1. Trimming cost V 2 bases and J 0 bases; bases outside gene matches: 10. Germline CDR1 MDHEN, CDR2 SYDVKM. This CDR3 region has 17 residues. The variable domain in full, completed from reference TRBV28 and TRBJ2-7, reads DVKVTQSSRYLVKRTGEKVFLECVQDMDHENMFWYRQDPGLGLRLIYFSYDVKMKEKGDIPEGYSVSREKKERFSLILESASTNQTSMYLCASSLEAQGVSSYEQYFGPGTRLTVT.

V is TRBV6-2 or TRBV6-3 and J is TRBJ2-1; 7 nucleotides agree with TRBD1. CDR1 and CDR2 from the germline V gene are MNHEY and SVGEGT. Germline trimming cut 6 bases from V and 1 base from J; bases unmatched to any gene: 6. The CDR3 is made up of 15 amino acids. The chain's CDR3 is CASRSADRSYNEQFF. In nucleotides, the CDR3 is TGTGCCAGCAGGTCCGCGGACAGGTCCTACAATGAGCAGTTCTTC.

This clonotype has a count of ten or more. Here the CDR3 reads CASSPNLRATNEKLFF. The CDR3 DNA is TGTGCCAGCAGCCCTAACCTACGTGCAACTAATGAAAAACTGTTTTTT. The chain couples TRBV3-1 to TRBJ1-4; no definite D call. CDR1 LGHDT and CDR2 YNNKEL come from the germline V gene (reference sequence). V shed 4 bases and J shed 0 bases, with 12 bases lying between them. CDR3 length equals 16 residues. Full variable domain (rest looked up from reference TRBV3-1 and TRBJ1-4): DTAVSQTPKYLVTQMGNDKSIKCEQNLGHDTMYWYKQDSKKFLKIMFSYNNKELIINETVPNRFSPKSPDKAHLNLHINSLELGDSAVYFCASSPNLRATNEKLFFGSGTQLSVL.

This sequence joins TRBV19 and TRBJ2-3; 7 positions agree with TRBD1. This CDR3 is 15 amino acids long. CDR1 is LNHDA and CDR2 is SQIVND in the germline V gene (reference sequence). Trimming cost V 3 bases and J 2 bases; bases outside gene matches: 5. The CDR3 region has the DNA TGTGCCAGTAGTATCTACGGGACAGTCACAGATACGCAGTATTTT. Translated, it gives CASSIYGTVTDTQYF. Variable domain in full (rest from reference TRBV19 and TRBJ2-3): DGGITQSPKYLFRKEGQNVTLSCEQNLNHDAMYWYRQDPGQGLRLIYYSQIVNDFQKGDIAEGYSVSREKKESFPLTVTSAQKNPTAFYLCASSIYGTVTDTQYFGPGTRLTVL.

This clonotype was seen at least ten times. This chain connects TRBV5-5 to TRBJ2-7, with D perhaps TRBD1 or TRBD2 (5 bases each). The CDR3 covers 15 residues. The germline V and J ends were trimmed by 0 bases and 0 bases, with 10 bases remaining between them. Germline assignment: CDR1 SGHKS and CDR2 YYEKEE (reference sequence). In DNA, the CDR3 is TGTGCCAGCAGCTTGGCCTGGGGGAGCTCCTACGAGCAGTACTTC. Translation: CASSLAWGSSYEQYF.

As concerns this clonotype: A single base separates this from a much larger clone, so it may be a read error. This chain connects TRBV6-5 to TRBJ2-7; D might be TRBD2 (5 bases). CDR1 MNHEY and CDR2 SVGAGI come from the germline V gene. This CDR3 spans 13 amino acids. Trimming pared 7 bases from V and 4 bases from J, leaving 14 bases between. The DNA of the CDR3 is TGTGCCAGCAAGGGAGTGGAGTTGTACGAGCAGTACTTC. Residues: CASKGVELYEQYF.

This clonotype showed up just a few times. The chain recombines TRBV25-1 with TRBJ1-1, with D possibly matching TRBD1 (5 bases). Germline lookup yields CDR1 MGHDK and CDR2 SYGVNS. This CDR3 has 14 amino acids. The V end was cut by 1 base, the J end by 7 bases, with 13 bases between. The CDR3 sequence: CASSEWQGADEAFF. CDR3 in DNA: TGTGCCAGCAGTGAATGGCAGGGAGCGGATGAAGCTTTCTTT.

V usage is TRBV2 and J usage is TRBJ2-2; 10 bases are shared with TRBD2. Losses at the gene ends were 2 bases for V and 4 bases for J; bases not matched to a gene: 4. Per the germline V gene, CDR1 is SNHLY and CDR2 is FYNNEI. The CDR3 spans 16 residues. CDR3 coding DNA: TGTGCCAGCAGTGAACGGAGCGGGAGGGGCACCGGGGAGCTGTTTTTT. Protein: CASSERSGRGTGELFF. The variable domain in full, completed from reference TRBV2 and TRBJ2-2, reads EPEVTQTPSHQVTQMGQEVILRCVPISNHLYFYWYRQILGQKVEFLVSFYNNEISEKSEIFDDQFSVERPDGSNFTLKIRSTKLEDSAMYFCASSERSGRGTGELFFGEGSRLTVL.

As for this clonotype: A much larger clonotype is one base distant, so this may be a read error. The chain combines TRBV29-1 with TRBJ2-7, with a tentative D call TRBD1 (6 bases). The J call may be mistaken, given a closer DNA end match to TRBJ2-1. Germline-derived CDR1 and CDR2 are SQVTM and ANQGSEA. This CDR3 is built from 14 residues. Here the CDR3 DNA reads TGCAGCGTTGTTGACAGGCGAGCTACCTACGAGCAGTTCTTC. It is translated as CSVVDRRATYEQFF.

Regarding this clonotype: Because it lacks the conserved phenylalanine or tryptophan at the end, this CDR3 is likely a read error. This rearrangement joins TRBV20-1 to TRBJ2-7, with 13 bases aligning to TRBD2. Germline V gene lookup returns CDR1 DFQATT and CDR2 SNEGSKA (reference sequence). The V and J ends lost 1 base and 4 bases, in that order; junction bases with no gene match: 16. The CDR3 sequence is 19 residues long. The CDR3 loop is CSARGWTSGSIREMYEQYL. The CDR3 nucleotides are TGCAGTGCTAGAGGCTGGACTAGCGGGAGTATTAGAGAGATGTACGAGCAGTACCTC.

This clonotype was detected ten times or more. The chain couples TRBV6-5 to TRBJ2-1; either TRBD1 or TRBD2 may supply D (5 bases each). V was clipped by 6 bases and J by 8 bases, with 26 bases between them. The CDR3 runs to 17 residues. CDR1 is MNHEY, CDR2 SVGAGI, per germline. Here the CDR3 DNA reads TGTGCCAGCAGACCATCACCGGGACGGGGATTTTTGGATGAGCAGTTCTTC. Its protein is CASRPSPGRGFLDEQFF.

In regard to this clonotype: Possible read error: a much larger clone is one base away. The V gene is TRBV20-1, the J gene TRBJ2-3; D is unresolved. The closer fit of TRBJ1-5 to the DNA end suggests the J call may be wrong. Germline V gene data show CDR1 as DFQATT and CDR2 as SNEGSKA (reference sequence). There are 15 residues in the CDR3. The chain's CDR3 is CSARGISGSTDTQHF. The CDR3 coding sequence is TGCAGTGCTAGAGGCATTAGCGGGAGCACAGATACGCAGCATTTT.

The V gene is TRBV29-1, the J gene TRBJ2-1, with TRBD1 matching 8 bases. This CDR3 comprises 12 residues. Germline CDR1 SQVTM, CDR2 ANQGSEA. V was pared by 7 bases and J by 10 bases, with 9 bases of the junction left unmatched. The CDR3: CSARTGLEEQFF. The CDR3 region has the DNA TGCAGCGCCCGGACAGGGCTGGAGGAGCAGTTCTTC.

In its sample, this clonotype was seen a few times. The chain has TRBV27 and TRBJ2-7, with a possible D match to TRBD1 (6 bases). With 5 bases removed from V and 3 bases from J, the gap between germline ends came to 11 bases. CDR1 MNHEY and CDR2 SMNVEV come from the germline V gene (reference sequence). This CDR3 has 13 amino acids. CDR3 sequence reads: CASSPRQVYEQYF. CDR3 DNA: TGTGCCAGCAGTCCCCGACAGGTCTACGAGCAGTACTTC.

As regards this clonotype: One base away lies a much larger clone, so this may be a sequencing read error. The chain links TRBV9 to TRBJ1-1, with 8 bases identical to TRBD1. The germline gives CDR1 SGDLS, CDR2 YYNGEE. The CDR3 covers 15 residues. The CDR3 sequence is CASSTTGTGSTEAIF. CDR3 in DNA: TGTGCCAGCAGCACAACCGGGACAGGAAGCACTGAAGCTATCTTT.

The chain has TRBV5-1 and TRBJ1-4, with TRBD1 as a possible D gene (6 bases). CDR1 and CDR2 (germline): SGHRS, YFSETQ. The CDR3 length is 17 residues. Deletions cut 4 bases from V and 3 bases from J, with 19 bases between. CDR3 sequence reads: CASSPGQSSAANEKLFF. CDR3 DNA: TGCGCCAGCAGCCCAGGACAGTCTTCCGCAGCTAATGAAAAACTGTTTTTT.

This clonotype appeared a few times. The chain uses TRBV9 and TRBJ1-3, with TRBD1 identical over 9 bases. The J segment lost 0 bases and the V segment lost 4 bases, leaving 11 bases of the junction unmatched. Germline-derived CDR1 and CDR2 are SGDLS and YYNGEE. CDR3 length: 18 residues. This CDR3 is CASSPAGTGILSGNTIYF. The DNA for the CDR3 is TGTGCCAGCAGCCCCGCGGGGACAGGGATCCTCTCTGGAAACACCATATATTTT.

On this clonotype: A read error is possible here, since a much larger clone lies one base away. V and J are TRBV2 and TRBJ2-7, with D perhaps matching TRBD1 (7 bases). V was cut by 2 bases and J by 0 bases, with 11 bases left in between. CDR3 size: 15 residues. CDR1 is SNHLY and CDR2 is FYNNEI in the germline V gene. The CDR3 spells CASSERRDSSYEQYF. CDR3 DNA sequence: TGTGCCAGCAGTGAACGGCGGGACAGCTCCTACGAGCAGTACTTC. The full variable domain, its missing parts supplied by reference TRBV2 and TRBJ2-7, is EPEVTQTPSHQVTQMGQEVILRCVPISNHLYFYWYRQILGQKVEFLVSFYNNEISEKSEIFDDQFSVERPDGSNFTLKIRSTKLEDSAMYFCASSERRDSSYEQYFGPGTRLTVT.

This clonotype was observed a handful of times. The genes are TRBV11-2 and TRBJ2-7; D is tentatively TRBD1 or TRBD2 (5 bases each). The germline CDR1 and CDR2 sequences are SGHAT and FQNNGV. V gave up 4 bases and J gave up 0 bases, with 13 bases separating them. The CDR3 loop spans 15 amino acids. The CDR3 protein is CASSSSWGSSYEQYF. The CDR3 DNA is TGTGCCAGCAGCTCTAGCTGGGGGAGCTCCTACGAGCAGTACTTC. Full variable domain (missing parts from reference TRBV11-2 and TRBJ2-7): EAGVAQSPRYKIIEKRQSVAFWCNPISGHATLYWYQQILGQGPKLLIQFQNNGVVDDSQLPKDRFSAERLKGVDSTLKIQPAKLEDSAVYLCASSSSWGSSYEQYFGPGTRLTVT.

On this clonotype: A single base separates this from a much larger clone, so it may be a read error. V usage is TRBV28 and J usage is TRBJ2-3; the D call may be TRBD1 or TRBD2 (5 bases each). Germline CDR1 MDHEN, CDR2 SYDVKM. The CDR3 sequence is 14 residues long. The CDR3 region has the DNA TGTGCCGGCAGTTTAGAGGGACCGACGAATACGCAGTATTTT. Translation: CAGSLEGPTNTQYF.

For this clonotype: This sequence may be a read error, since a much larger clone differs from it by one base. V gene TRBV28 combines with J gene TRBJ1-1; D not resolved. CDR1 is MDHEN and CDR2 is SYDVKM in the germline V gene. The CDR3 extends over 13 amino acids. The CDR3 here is CASRWILNAEAFF. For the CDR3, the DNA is TGTGCCAGCAGGTGGATCTTGAACGCTGAAGCTTTCTTT.

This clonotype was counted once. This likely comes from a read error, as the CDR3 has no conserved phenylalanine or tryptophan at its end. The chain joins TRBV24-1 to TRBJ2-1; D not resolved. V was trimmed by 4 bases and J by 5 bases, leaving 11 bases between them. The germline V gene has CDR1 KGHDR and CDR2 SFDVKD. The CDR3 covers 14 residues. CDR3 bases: TGTGCCACCAGTGACCTTTCATCCCACAATGAGCAGTTCTAC. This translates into CATSDLSSHNEQFY.